Detailed here is one T cell receptor (beta chain). This clonotype was found many times. Its antigen specificity is not known. No per-base quality is available; no much larger clone lies one base away. This sample is part of a study of T cells after yellow fever vaccination (dated by TCRdb to between 2018 and 2020). About the full investigation: The SMART-Seq v4 Ultra Low Input RNA kit was used to prepare libraries from fractions with low cell numbers. To follow T-cell clones before and after primary and booster YFV17D yellow fever vaccination, bulk TCR alpha and beta repertoires were sequenced over time. Two healthy male donors made up the cohort, one aged 18 to 30 years and the other aged 30 to 40 years. Blood was collected at multiple timepoints before and after primary and secondary immunization, and bulk PBMC replicates and cell subsets were isolated. Broader findings and caveats from the paper: Compared with the primary T-cell response, the secondary T-cell response was faster but weaker, reaching its peak on day 5 rather than on day 15. A small fraction of clonotypes showed up in both the CD4 and CD8 compartments, probably as a result of convergent recombination. FACS-sorted repertoires could contain abundant contaminating clonotypes from the bulk population, so computational filtering was required. Only two donors were included in the study, so the extent to which the findings can be generalized is limited. After the booster, most clones that had expanded after primary vaccination were detected again (approximately 95% of CD4 and around nine tenths of CD8), suggesting broad maintenance of memory.

Synthesis of TCR cDNA relied on 5'RACE template switching, a step that introduced a universal primer site along with unique molecular identifiers. Priming for cDNA synthesis came from both the TCR alpha and TCR beta constant segments. Library amplification used two PCR steps, and the second PCR step added sample barcodes and sequencing adapters. Sequencing of libraries was done on Illumina HiSeq 2500 (2x100 bp) or NovaSeq (2x150 bp). Regarding the original processing steps: Demultiplexing of reads and collapsing into UMI consensus sequences were performed with MIGEC, and V(D)J alignment was carried out with MiXCR. Vaccine-responding clonotypes were identified with edgeR using replicate PBMC samples, with FDR below 0.01 and a log2 fold change above 5 up to day 15 being required. Each bulk clonotype was labeled CD4 or CD8 based on which sequenced repertoire, CD4 or CD8, contained the clonotype at higher abundance. In-frame beta chains were kept once TCRdb had trimmed the public reads at Q25 with fastp and called clones with MiXCR. When rows share a CDR3 protein, they turn into one entry using the most common DNA and genes. The authors' filters were not applied to this entry. Counted in this sample were some 110,000 distinct CDR3 sequences; approximately 7.1% of them appeared once. Approximately 2.7% of the sample is in the top ten clones.

CDR1 is given as MNHEY and CDR2 as SMNVEV, both from the germline V gene (reference sequence). V was cut back by 5 bases and J by 12 bases, leaving a gap of 14 bases between them. Including cysteine and phenylalanine, the CDR3 has 12 amino acids. Here the CDR3 DNA is all that survives: 36 bases in frame from base 1. What the treatment or condition label conveys for this sample: live attenuated yellow fever vaccine strain. A standard Ficoll-Paque protocol was used to isolate PBMCs from peripheral blood. Dynabeads CD4 and CD8 positive selection kits were used to isolate CD4 and CD8 T-cell fractions. TriZol was used to extract RNA from bulk PBMCs, from CD4 and CD8 fractions, and from dextramer-positive and dextramer-negative fractions.

The origin of this receptor is a man aged 18 to 29 who received the YFV17D yellow fever vaccine. Material: CD4+ T cells sorted from PBMCs, obtained roughly 46 days after the first yellow fever vaccination. Recombination linked TRBV27 to TRBJ2-1; the D segment cannot be called with confidence. The sequenced DNA is TGTGCCAGCAGTGGCAACTACCTATCGCAGTTCTTC. Translated, it reads CASSGNYLSQFF.